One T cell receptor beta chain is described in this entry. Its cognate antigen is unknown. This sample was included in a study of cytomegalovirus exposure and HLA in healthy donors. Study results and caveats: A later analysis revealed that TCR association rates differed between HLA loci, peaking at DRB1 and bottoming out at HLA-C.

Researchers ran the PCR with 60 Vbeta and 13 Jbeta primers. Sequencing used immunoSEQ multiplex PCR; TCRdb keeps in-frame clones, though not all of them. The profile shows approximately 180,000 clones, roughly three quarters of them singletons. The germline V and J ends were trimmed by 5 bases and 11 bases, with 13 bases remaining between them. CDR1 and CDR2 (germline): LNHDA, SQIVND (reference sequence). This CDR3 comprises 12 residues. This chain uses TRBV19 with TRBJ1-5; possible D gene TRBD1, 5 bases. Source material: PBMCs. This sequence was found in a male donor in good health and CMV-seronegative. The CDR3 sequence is CASSFLRDSQHF. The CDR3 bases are TGTGCCAGTAGTTTCCTGCGGGACTCCCAGCATTTT.